This paragraph reports one T cell receptor (beta chain). Its specificity is not known. A much larger clone differs from this one at a single base, so this may be a read error. Alongside a J-beta primer mix, a sample-barcoded 5' primer served in a second PCR lasting roughly 7 to 12 cycles. One entry per CDR3 protein results from TCRdb running MiXCR on the 5' RACE reads. This table has over 550,000 distinct CDR3 sequences, approximately 30% appearing once. This record comes from a study of blood T cells in healthy people across ages. Germline values: CDR1 MNHEY, CDR2 SMNVEV (reference sequence). This CDR3 spans 13 amino acids. Trimming removed 6 bases from V and 13 bases from J, with 19 bases in between. Study-wide findings and caveats: Measured against age, TCR beta diversity per million T cells decreased in a roughly linear manner. Unknown CMV status may confound age-related changes in expanded clones.

The chain uses TRBV27 and TRBJ2-1, with D maybe TRBD2 (6 bases). The TCR originated in a woman aged 80 or over in good health. The sample comprised blood. As DNA, the CDR3 is TGTGCCAGCAGGGCCACCGGCCGGGAGAACCAGTTCTTC. Residues: CASRATGRENQFF.